Presented here are 30 T cell receptor beta chains from one specimen sequenced in a study of neurological immune-mediated disorders (dated by TCRdb to about 2019). Preparation of the library involved 5' RACE. Sequencing used an Illumina HiSeq 2500. In-frame beta chains were kept once TCRdb had trimmed the public reads at Q25 with fastp and called clones with MiXCR. Each record represents a unique CDR3 protein, reported with the most common genes and DNA among its rows. The sample includes tens of thousands of distinct CDR3 sequences, with 11% observed a single time. Around 3.9% of the sample is taken by the ten largest. The time point label here, explained by the study, means: technical triplicate 1. The material sequenced was PBMCs. The receptor source for this set is a man in his 60s with HTLV-1-associated myelopathy (HAM/TSP).

Points on this clonotype: The junction departs from germline at one end; a sequencing error may be responsible. The CDR3 here is CASSRRGGYDYTF. CDR3 bases: TGTGCCAGCAGCCGCAGAGGAGGCTATGACTACACCTTC. The chain links TRBV5-6 to TRBJ1-2; D gene uncertain. The CDR3 covers 13 residues. The germline V gene has CDR1 SGHDT and CDR2 YYEEEE. The whole variable domain, remainder taken from reference TRBV5-6 and TRBJ1-2, is DAGVTQSPTHLIKTRGQQVTLRCSPKSGHDTVSWYQQALGQGPQFIFQYYEEEERQRGNFPDRFSGHQFPNYSSELNVNALLLGDSALYLCASSRRGGYDYTFGSGTRLTVV.

In its sample, this clonotype was seen many times. CDR3 sequence (DNA): TGTGCCAGCAGCCAGGGGACAAAAGCCAAAAACATTCAGTACTTC. As protein: CASSQGTKAKNIQYF. The chain carries TRBV3-1 and TRBJ2-4; D possibly corresponds to TRBD1 (6 bases). V lost 3 bases to trimming and J lost 0 bases, with 9 bases between them. This CDR3 is built from 15 residues. Per germline, CDR1 LGHDT and CDR2 YNNKEL (reference sequence).

This clonotype appeared many times. The chain couples TRBV5-1 to TRBJ2-2; 11 bases fit TRBD1. This CDR3 region has 17 residues. CDR1 and CDR2 from the germline V gene are SGHRS and YFSETQ. The V and J ends lost 5 bases and 5 bases, in that order; junction bases with no gene match: 11. The chain's CDR3 is CASRPSWDRGKTGELFF. The DNA of the CDR3 is TGCGCCAGCAGACCTTCGTGGGACAGGGGGAAGACCGGGGAGCTGTTTTTT. The full variable domain, with the rest looked up from reference TRBV5-1 and TRBJ2-2, is KAGVTQTPRYLIKTRGQQVTLSCSPISGHRSVSWYQQTPGQGLQFLFEYFSETQRNKGNFPGRFSGRQFSNSRSEMNVSTLELGDSALYLCASRPSWDRGKTGELFFGEGSRLTVL.

The table lists this clonotype with many counts. The gene calls are TRBV12-3 or TRBV12-4 and TRBJ1-1; TRBD1 agrees at 7 bases. V lost 5 bases to trimming and J lost 1 base; unmatched junction nucleotides: 4. This CDR3 contains 14 residues. The CDR3 loop is CASSETGWNTEAFF. Written as DNA, the CDR3 is TGTGCCAGCAGTGAGACAGGGTGGAACACTGAAGCTTTCTTT.

Notes on this clonotype: This may be a read error: a much more frequent sequence differs by one nucleotide. This sequence joins TRBV7-8 and TRBJ2-7; 9 bases are shared with TRBD1. Per germline, CDR1 SGHVS and CDR2 FQNEAQ. The CDR3 loop spans 13 amino acids. The CDR3 DNA sequence: TGTGCCAGCAGCTTAGACAGGGGGCGCGAGCTGTACTTC. Amino acids: CASSLDRGRELYF.

This clonotype has ten or more counts. V gene TRBV12-3 or TRBV12-4 combines with J gene TRBJ2-2, with D unresolved. This CDR3 spans 15 amino acids. Between the trimmed V and J ends, which lost 0 bases and 2 bases, there was a span of 7 bases. CDR3 region: CASSLAGPNTGELFF. CDR3 nucleotides: TGTGCCAGCAGTTTAGCAGGACCAAACACCGGGGAGCTGTTTTTT.

This clonotype has a count of ten or more. The J gene is TRBJ2-1, the V gene TRBV5-1, with TRBD2 matching over 16 bases. Trimming cost V 4 bases and J 3 bases; bases outside gene matches: 4. CDR1 is SGHRS, CDR2 YFSETQ, per germline. The CDR3 runs 17 residues. This CDR3 is CASSVGLAGGNYNEQFF. Written as DNA, the CDR3 is TGCGCCAGCAGCGTGGGACTAGCGGGAGGGAACTACAATGAGCAGTTCTTC.

V gene TRBV12-3 or TRBV12-4 combines with J gene TRBJ2-2; perhaps TRBD2 as D (5 bases). CDR3 length: 15 residues. Trimming took off 3 bases at V and 1 base at J, with 9 bases between the two ends. CDR3 sequence reads: CASSLRVGNTGELFF. The CDR3 nucleotides read TGTGCCAGCAGTTTGAGGGTAGGGAACACCGGGGAGCTGTTTTTT.

The table lists this clonotype with many counts. The rearrangement uses TRBV6-6 and TRBJ2-1, with D maybe TRBD1 (5 bases). Trimming removed 6 bases at V and 5 bases at J, with 17 bases between. This CDR3 contains 15 residues. CDR1 and CDR2 (germline): MNHNY, SVGAGI (reference sequence). The CDR3 bases are TGTGCCAGCAGCCTCCGGACCGGCAGGGACAATGAGCAGTTCTTC. Protein: CASSLRTGRDNEQFF.

In its sample, this clonotype was seen many times. J is TRBJ2-5 and V is TRBV20-1; 9 bases are shared with TRBD2. Trimming at V came to 0 bases and at J to 1 base, leaving 6 bases not matched to a gene. Germline loops: CDR1 DFQATT, CDR2 SNEGSKA (reference sequence). This CDR3 is 16 amino acids long. CDR3 nucleotide sequence: TGCAGTGCTAGAGATTTTCTTAGCGGGAGCCAAGAGACCCAGTACTTC. This sequence encodes CSARDFLSGSQETQYF.

This clonotype showed up many times. This chain uses TRBV3-1 with TRBJ2-7, with 7 bases that match TRBD1. V was clipped by 4 bases and J by 2 bases; unmatched bases: 11. The CDR3 has 16 residues. The germline V gene encodes CDR1 LGHDT and CDR2 YNNKEL (reference sequence). This chain's CDR3 is CASSPSSGQATYEQYF. The CDR3 DNA follows: TGTGCCAGCAGCCCCTCATCCGGACAGGCAACCTACGAGCAGTACTTC.

This clonotype was seen at least ten times. The chain links TRBV4-1 to TRBJ1-2, with D hard to call. The CDR3 runs to 14 residues. Trimming stripped 0 bases from V and 0 bases from J, with 5 bases between. The V gene's germline CDR1 is MGHRA and CDR2 YSYEKL. As DNA, the CDR3 is TGCGCCAGCAGCCAAGATCCAGCTAACTATGGCTACACCTTC. Its translation is CASSQDPANYGYTF.

Comments on this clonotype: Its ends do not fully match the called genes, so a read error is possible. J is TRBJ2-4 and V is TRBV4-1, with D possibly matching TRBD1 (5 bases). Germline CDR1 reads MGHRA; CDR2 reads YSYEKL. The CDR3 contains 17 residues. The CDR3 bases are TGCGCCAGCAGCCAAGTGCTAACGGACAACCCCCAAAACATTAAGTACTTC. Translation: CASSQVLTDNPQNIKYF.

The rearrangement uses TRBV10-3 and TRBJ2-1, with 11 bases lining up with TRBD2. Trimming took 9 bases from V and 4 from J; bases not matched to a gene: 2. This CDR3 has 13 amino acids. The germline CDR1 and CDR2 sequences are ENHRY and SYGVKD. CDR3 protein: CAIRTSGYNEQFF. In nucleotides, the CDR3 is TGTGCCATTAGGACTAGCGGGTACAATGAGCAGTTCTTC.

This clonotype was seen many times. The chain has TRBV5-1 and TRBJ2-2; D tentatively fits TRBD1 or TRBD2 (5 bases each). The germline gives CDR1 SGHRS, CDR2 YFSETQ. The CDR3 contains 17 residues. With 4 bases removed from V and 3 bases from J, the gap between germline ends came to 19 bases. The CDR3 nucleotides read TGCGCCAGCAGCACGGGCCTCCGGGACGGACACACCGGGGAGCTGTTTTTT. Translation: CASSTGLRDGHTGELFF. Based on the CDR3 plus reference TRBV5-1 and TRBJ2-2, the full variable domain is KAGVTQTPRYLIKTRGQQVTLSCSPISGHRSVSWYQQTPGQGLQFLFEYFSETQRNKGNFPGRFSGRQFSNSRSEMNVSTLELGDSALYLCASSTGLRDGHTGELFFGEGSRLTVL.

V gene TRBV5-1 combines with J gene TRBJ2-1; the D gene could be TRBD1 or TRBD2 (5 bases each). The V end was cut by 5 bases, the J end by 9 bases, with 12 bases between. The germline V gene encodes CDR1 SGHRS and CDR2 YFSETQ. This CDR3 comprises 12 residues. DNA for the CDR3: TGCGCCAGCAGTCCCGGGACCGTTGAGCAGTTCTTC. Protein product: CASSPGTVEQFF.

Ten or more counts support this clonotype. CDR3: CASSPLSGTGGNEQFF. CDR3 coding DNA: TGCGCCAGCAGCCCCCTCTCCGGGACAGGGGGCAATGAGCAGTTCTTC. V gene TRBV5-1 combines with J gene TRBJ2-1; 11 bases line up with TRBD1. This CDR3 has 16 amino acids. Germline V lookup: CDR1 SGHRS, CDR2 YFSETQ. V dropped 4 bases and J dropped 6; count of bases not matched to a gene: 9. The variable domain in full, completed from reference TRBV5-1 and TRBJ2-1, reads KAGVTQTPRYLIKTRGQQVTLSCSPISGHRSVSWYQQTPGQGLQFLFEYFSETQRNKGNFPGRFSGRQFSNSRSEMNVSTLELGDSALYLCASSPLSGTGGNEQFFGPGTRLTVL.

In this sample, this clonotype turned up many times. The J gene is TRBJ2-1, the V gene TRBV14, with D possibly being TRBD1 or TRBD2 (5 bases each). V was shortened by 1 base and J by 7 bases, with 14 bases between the two germline ends. The CDR3 is made up of 15 amino acids. Germline CDR1 and CDR2: SGHDN and FVKESK. CDR3 residues: CASSQVLGWGNEQFF. In DNA form, the CDR3 reads TGTGCCAGCAGCCAAGTTCTGGGTTGGGGGAATGAGCAGTTCTTC.

This clonotype has ten or more counts. The chain employs TRBV10-3 and TRBJ2-5; D may correspond to TRBD1 or TRBD2 (5 bases each). The CDR3 is 14 residues long. The germline gives CDR1 ENHRY, CDR2 SYGVKD. V dropped 3 bases and J dropped 3 bases, with 11 bases sitting between them. This chain's CDR3 is CAISDGDPKETQYF. The CDR3 nucleotides read TGTGCCATCAGTGATGGGGACCCCAAAGAGACCCAGTACTTC.

This clonotype was observed many times. The V and J genes are TRBV12-3 or TRBV12-4 and TRBJ2-1, with D possibly matching TRBD1 (6 bases). The CDR3 contains 14 residues. V shed 4 bases and J shed 7 bases, with 14 bases lying between them. The CDR3 DNA is TGTGCCAGCAGTTCTCATCGACAGGCTAATGAGCAGTTCTTC. Translating it yields CASSSHRQANEQFF.

There are many counts of this clonotype. The chain recombines TRBV4-3 with TRBJ2-7; a possible D gene is TRBD2 (5 bases). Germline V gives CDR1 LGHNA, CDR2 YSLEER. V gave up 3 bases and J gave up 5 bases, with 17 bases separating them. The CDR3 loop spans 15 amino acids. The CDR3 loop is CASSQTNGVLDEQYF. The CDR3 DNA sequence: TGCGCCAGCAGCCAGACTAATGGGGTTTTAGACGAGCAGTACTTC.

This clonotype was seen a few times. The chain joins TRBV4-2 to TRBJ2-1; TRBD1 aligns across 11 bases. V was clipped by 2 bases and J by 6 bases; unmatched bases: 3. The CDR3 is 15 amino acids. Germline V gene data show CDR1 as LGHNA and CDR2 as YNFKEQ. CDR3 in DNA: TGTGCCAGCAGCCAATCCGGACAGGGGGCCAATGAGCAGTTCTTC. Translating it yields CASSQSGQGANEQFF.

The rearrangement uses TRBV3-1 and TRBJ2-7; the D call may be TRBD1 or TRBD2 (5 bases each). The CDR3 extends over 15 amino acids. CDR1 LGHDT and CDR2 YNNKEL come from the germline V gene (reference sequence). V was trimmed by 5 bases and J by 5 bases, leaving 19 bases between them. The CDR3 here is CASSSHRGRNDEQYF. The CDR3 coding sequence is TGTGCCAGCAGCAGTCACCGGGGACGTAATGACGAGCAGTACTTC.

This clonotype was recorded many times. The chain uses TRBV5-1 and TRBJ2-2, with 7 positions matching TRBD1. Germline CDR1 and CDR2: SGHRS and YFSETQ. The CDR3 runs to 14 residues. The V gene end was trimmed by 6 bases and the J gene end by 1 base; junction bases not matched to a gene: 3. The CDR3 DNA reads as TGCGCCAGCACCGGGACAGAGAACACCGGGGAGCTGTTTTTT. Protein product: CASTGTENTGELFF.

This clonotype was counted at least ten times. The J gene is TRBJ1-1, the V gene TRBV20-1, with 9 bases lining up with TRBD1. This CDR3 spans 13 amino acids. V shed 6 bases and J 7 bases; nucleotides not matched to a gene: 9. Germline V gives CDR1 DFQATT, CDR2 SNEGSKA (reference sequence). The CDR3 bases are TGCAGTGCGAGATGGGACAGGGTAGTTGAAGCTTTCTTT. Its protein is CSARWDRVVEAFF.

This clonotype was seen repeatedly, ten times or more. The chain joins TRBV4-1 to TRBJ2-6, with TRBD2 matching over 7 bases. The germline V gene encodes CDR1 MGHRA and CDR2 YSYEKL. After removal of 0 bases from V and 3 bases from J, the junction contained 11 bases not matched to a gene. This CDR3 is 19 amino acids long. The CDR3: CASSQDQGLGTGGANVLTF. CDR3 DNA: TGCGCCAGCAGCCAAGATCAAGGACTAGGCACTGGTGGGGCCAACGTCCTGACTTTC.

This clonotype is medium-sized by share. The V call is TRBV29-1, the J call TRBJ2-5; D tentatively reads TRBD1 or TRBD2 (5 bases each). There are 13 residues in the CDR3. Germline CDR1 is SQVTM and CDR2 is ANQGSEA. V was trimmed by 2 bases and J by 4 bases, leaving 11 bases between them. CDR3 sequence reads: CSVELGGGETQYF. CDR3 coding DNA: TGCAGCGTTGAACTCGGTGGGGGAGAGACCCAGTACTTC.

This clonotype has ten or more counts. The V gene is TRBV12-3 or TRBV12-4, the J gene TRBJ2-2; no reliable D call. The V and J ends lost 5 bases and 4 bases respectively, with 11 bases between them. The CDR3 loop spans 14 amino acids. The CDR3 loop reads CASSPGFLTGELFF. The CDR3 region has the DNA TGTGCCAGCAGTCCTGGCTTTCTCACCGGGGAGCTGTTTTTT.

The V and J genes are TRBV5-1 and TRBJ2-5, with D possibly TRBD2 on 5 matching bases. V was clipped by 5 bases and J by 3 bases, with 17 bases between them. Germline V lookup: CDR1 SGHRS, CDR2 YFSETQ. The CDR3 spans 15 residues. CDR3 residues: CASSYGGGGKETQYF. The CDR3 region has the DNA TGCGCCAGCAGTTACGGAGGAGGTGGAAAAGAGACCCAGTACTTC.

This clonotype was seen ten or more times. The rearrangement joins TRBV20-1 to TRBJ2-3; 9 bases agree with TRBD2. With V trimmed by 5 bases and J by 0 bases, 6 bases remained unmatched. There are 15 residues in the CDR3. The germline gives CDR1 DFQATT, CDR2 SNEGSKA (reference sequence). In DNA, the CDR3 is TGCAGTGCTGCCCCGCTAGCGGGAAGCACAGATACGCAGTATTTT. Translating gives CSAAPLAGSTDTQYF.